The 23 T cell receptor beta chains in this list originate from one sample, sequenced in a study. In TCRdb, the RT-PCR reads were re-called with MiXCR into one record per CDR3 protein. This sample carries about 700,000 distinct CDR3 sequences, around 14% of them seen once, and the ten largest clones take 3% to 4.5%. Source material: memory CD4+ T cells from blood. The receptors were sampled from a female donor in good health, serving as a healthy control.

This clonotype was detected ten times or more. This chain connects TRBV27 to TRBJ2-7; D may correspond to TRBD1 or TRBD2 (5 bases each). Per germline, CDR1 MNHEY and CDR2 SMNVEV (reference sequence). The V end was cut by 6 bases, the J end by 0 bases, with 12 bases between. This CDR3 spans 14 amino acids. The CDR3 DNA follows: TGTGCCAGCAGCCATGGGGACCACTCCTACGAGCAGTACTTC. It specifies CASSHGDHSYEQYF.

This clonotype was seen a handful of times. This chain links TRBV6-1 with TRBJ1-5; D remains unclear. The CDR3 length is 13 residues. Germline assignment: CDR1 MNHNS and CDR2 SASEGT. Between the trimmed V and J ends, which lost 5 bases and 1 base, there was a span of 6 bases. The CDR3 sequence: CASSIVSNQPQHF. CDR3 bases: TGTGCCAGCAGTATTGTGAGCAATCAGCCCCAGCATTTT.

This clonotype turned up a few times. The chain joins TRBV6-6 to TRBJ1-5; D is ambiguous. The germline V and J ends were trimmed by 6 bases and 0 bases, with 9 bases remaining between them. Germline V CDR1 and CDR2: MNHNY, SVGAGI (reference sequence). There are 14 residues in the CDR3. The DNA of the CDR3 is TGTGCCAGCAGCCAGACTGATAGCAATCAGCCCCAGCATTTT. Translating it yields CASSQTDSNQPQHF.

The chain links TRBV12-3 or TRBV12-4 to TRBJ2-7; 9 nucleotides align to TRBD1. The CDR3 is 17 residues long. V shed 6 bases and J 4 bases; nucleotides not matched to a gene: 16. The CDR3 nucleotides are TGTGCCAGCAGCCGACCTGGGCGGGGACAGGGTTTATACGAGCAGTACTTC. Translating gives CASSRPGRGQGLYEQYF.

The V and J genes are TRBV5-1 and TRBJ2-3, with 8 bases fitting TRBD2. The CDR3 covers 15 residues. After removal of 4 bases from V and 3 bases from J, the junction contained 7 bases not matched to a gene. Germline-derived CDR1 and CDR2 are SGHRS and YFSETQ. In nucleotides, the CDR3 is TGCGCCAGCAGCCGAACTAGCGGCAAAACAGATACGCAGTATTTT. Its protein is CASSRTSGKTDTQYF.

This clonotype was counted many times. The CDR3 nucleotides are TGCAGCGTTGACAGGGGCGCGGAAGAGACCCAGTACTTC. Protein sequence: CSVDRGAEETQYF. The J gene is TRBJ2-5, the V gene TRBV29-1, with D possibly matching TRBD1 (6 bases). Looked up from germline, CDR1 is SQVTM and CDR2 is ANQGSEA. V lost 3 bases, J lost 3 bases, and 11 bases lay in between. The CDR3 has 13 residues. Full variable domain (remainder filled in from reference TRBV29-1 and TRBJ2-5): SAVISQKPSRDICQRGTSLTIQCQVDSQVTMMFWYRQQPGQSLTLIATANQGSEATYESGFVIDKFPISRPNLTFSTLTVSNMSPEDSSIYLCSVDRGAEETQYFGPGTRLLVL.

This rearrangement joins TRBV2 to TRBJ2-1; 9 bases match TRBD1. V gave up 6 bases and J gave up 6 bases; unmatched junction bases: 6. The CDR3 spans 14 residues. CDR1 SNHLY and CDR2 FYNNEI come from the germline V gene. The CDR3: CASRPGQGPNEQFF. CDR3 in DNA: TGTGCCAGCAGACCGGGACAGGGCCCCAATGAGCAGTTCTTC. The full variable domain, completed using reference TRBV2 and TRBJ2-1, is EPEVTQTPSHQVTQMGQEVILRCVPISNHLYFYWYRQILGQKVEFLVSFYNNEISEKSEIFDDQFSVERPDGSNFTLKIRSTKLEDSAMYFCASRPGQGPNEQFFGPGTRLTVL.

In this sample, this clonotype turned up once. The gene calls are TRBV7-2 and TRBJ2-2; tentatively, D is TRBD1 (5 bases). CDR1 and CDR2 from the germline V gene are SGHTA and FQGNSA. This CDR3 is 15 amino acids long. V was pared by 5 bases and J by 6 bases, with 16 bases between. The DNA for the CDR3 is TGTGCCAGCAGCCTCCATAGGGGTGGAGCCGGGGAGCTGTTTTTT. Residues: CASSLHRGGAGELFF.

This clonotype was counted at least ten times. J is TRBJ2-7 and V is TRBV7-2, with 9 positions matching TRBD2. There are 15 residues in the CDR3. After removal of 1 base from V and 4 bases from J, the junction contained 5 bases not matched to a gene. Germline CDR1 reads SGHTA; CDR2 reads FQGNSA. CDR3 amino acids: CASSLEELAGYEQYF. CDR3 nucleotide sequence: TGTGCCAGCAGCTTAGAGGAGCTAGCGGGGTACGAGCAGTACTTC. The whole variable domain, filled in from reference TRBV7-2 and TRBJ2-7, reads GAGVSQSPSNKVTEKGKDVELRCDPISGHTALYWYRQSLGQGLEFLIYFQGNSAPDKSGLPSDRFSAERTGGSVSTLTIQRTQQEDSAVYLCASSLEELAGYEQYFGPGTRLTVT.

The chain's CDR3 is CASSLIAFSGANVLTF. The CDR3 nucleotides are TGTGCCAGCAGCTTAATAGCCTTCTCTGGGGCCAACGTCCTGACTTTC. The chain employs TRBV7-8 and TRBJ2-6, with D uncertain. V lost 2 bases and J lost 0, with 8 bases in between. CDR1 is SGHVS and CDR2 is FQNEAQ in the germline V gene. CDR3 size: 16 residues.

Comment on this clonotype: This may be a read error: a much more frequent sequence differs by one nucleotide. V gene TRBV29-1 combines with J gene TRBJ2-2; D is perhaps TRBD2 (6 bases). CDR1 and CDR2 from the germline V gene are SQVTM and ANQGSEA. This CDR3 contains 14 residues. The CDR3 DNA is TGCAGCGTTGAAGATCCCTGGACGCCCGGGGGGCTGTTTTTT. Encoded protein: CSVEDPWTPGGLFF.

The chain carries TRBV6-5 and TRBJ2-1; 12 bases are shared with TRBD2. Germline assignment: CDR1 MNHEY and CDR2 SVGAGI. J was trimmed by 10 bases and V by 5 bases; bases with no gene match: 9. The CDR3 is 15 residues long. The chain's CDR3 is CASSDPSGGGYEQFF. The DNA of the CDR3 is TGTGCCAGCAGTGACCCTAGCGGGGGGGGTTACGAGCAGTTCTTC.

This clonotype occurred a few times. This chain uses TRBV7-9 with TRBJ1-1, with D hard to call. V was clipped by 6 bases and J by 7 bases, with 15 bases between them. This CDR3 is 13 amino acids long. In germline, CDR1 is SEHNR, CDR2 FQNEAQ (reference sequence). The CDR3 DNA reads as TGTGCCAGCAGTTCCTTCCGGGAAGGTGAAGCTTTCTTT. Translation gives CASSSFREGEAFF.

This clonotype was detected a few times. V and J are TRBV7-2 and TRBJ1-5, with no clear D. Germline lookup yields CDR1 SGHTA and CDR2 FQGNSA. V was shortened by 4 bases and J by 1 base, with 11 bases between the two germline ends. There are 15 residues in the CDR3. The CDR3 is CASSWRLDSNQPQHF. The CDR3 DNA sequence: TGTGCCAGCAGCTGGAGACTTGACAGCAATCAGCCCCAGCATTTT.

This clonotype was detected a few times. The V and J genes are TRBV4-1 and TRBJ1-1, with D unresolved. The V end was cut by 0 bases, the J end by 0 bases, with 5 bases between. Germline CDR1 MGHRA, CDR2 YSYEKL. This CDR3 has 14 amino acids. This CDR3 is CASSQDFVNTEAFF. CDR3 DNA: TGCGCCAGCAGCCAAGATTTTGTGAACACTGAAGCTTTCTTT.

In this sample, this clonotype turned up many times. V is TRBV15 and J is TRBJ2-2; TRBD2 is a possible D gene (6 bases). There are 18 residues in the CDR3. V dropped 2 bases and J dropped 3 bases, with 19 bases sitting between them. In germline, CDR1 is LNHNV, CDR2 YYDKDF (reference sequence). CDR3 in DNA: TGTGCCACCAGCAGATCGACCGGGGGTAGCGGACACACCGGGGAGCTGTTTTTT. It specifies CATSRSTGGSGHTGELFF.

This clonotype was observed a few times. This chain joins TRBV6-2 or TRBV6-3 and TRBJ2-1, with D maybe TRBD2 (5 bases). Trimming shortened V by 6 bases and J by 2 bases, and 14 bases separated the two germline ends. Per the germline V gene, CDR1 is MNHEY and CDR2 is SVGEGT. The CDR3 loop spans 15 amino acids. CDR3 sequence reads: CASRPGLSPYNEQFF. In DNA, the CDR3 is TGTGCCAGCAGGCCGGGATTGAGCCCCTACAATGAGCAGTTCTTC.

This clonotype was seen at least ten times. The gene calls are TRBV6-4 and TRBJ2-7; D gene uncertain. The V end was cut by 7 bases, the J end by 4 bases, with 17 bases between. This CDR3 has 14 residues. Per the germline V gene, CDR1 is MRHNA and CDR2 is SNTAGT. CDR3 residues: CASISGLRSYEQYF. CDR3 DNA sequence: TGTGCCAGCATTTCGGGCCTCCGCTCGTACGAGCAGTACTTC.

The rearrangement joins TRBV7-2 to TRBJ2-5; 10 bases align to TRBD2. The CDR3 is 15 residues long. Germline V CDR1 and CDR2: SGHTA, FQGNSA. Germline trimming cut 1 base from V and 6 bases from J; bases unmatched to any gene: 5. This CDR3 reads CASSLGLAGEKTQYF. The CDR3 bases are TGTGCCAGCAGCTTAGGGCTAGCGGGAGAAAAGACCCAGTACTTC.

This clonotype has a count of ten or more. This chain links TRBV7-2 with TRBJ2-1, with D perhaps TRBD1 (5 bases). Germline V CDR1 and CDR2: SGHTA, FQGNSA. The CDR3 is made up of 14 amino acids. Trimming took 1 base from V and 5 from J, leaving 9 bases between them. CDR3 bases: TGTGCCAGCAGCTTAGGAGACAGTAACAATGAGCAGTTCTTC. Amino acids: CASSLGDSNNEQFF.

In its sample, this clonotype was seen a few times. The chain has TRBV7-9 and TRBJ2-1; 7 positions match TRBD1. Trimming cost V 5 bases and J 2 bases; bases outside gene matches: 3. Per the germline V gene, CDR1 is SEHNR and CDR2 is FQNEAQ (reference sequence). The CDR3 loop spans 14 amino acids. The CDR3, as DNA: TGTGCCAGCAGCAACAGGGGTGCCTACAATGAGCAGTTCTTC. It translates to CASSNRGAYNEQFF.

The V gene is TRBV3-1, the J gene TRBJ1-5, with 7 nucleotides matching TRBD1. This CDR3 is built from 15 residues. CDR1 and CDR2 (germline): LGHDT, YNNKEL (reference sequence). Losses at the gene ends were 0 bases for V and 7 bases for J; bases not matched to a gene: 6. In nucleotides, the CDR3 is TGTGCCAGCAGCCAAGATTACAGGGGCGGGCAGCCCCAGCATTTT. This sequence encodes CASSQDYRGGQPQHF.

This clonotype was observed many times. The chain combines TRBV9 with TRBJ2-5; 9 bases are shared with TRBD1. The germline gives CDR1 SGDLS, CDR2 YYNGEE. This CDR3 contains 15 residues. The V segment lost 0 bases and the J segment 4 bases; nucleotides outside the gene matches: 4. The CDR3 region has the DNA TGTGCCAGCAGCGTAGGCGTGACAGGGGGAGAGACCCAGTACTTC. Encoded protein: CASSVGVTGGETQYF. The full variable domain, in which reference TRBV9 and TRBJ2-5 provide the parts outside the CDR3, is DSGVTQTPKHLITATGQRVTLRCSPRSGDLSVYWYQQSLDQGLQFLIQYYNGEERAKGNILERFSAQQFPDLHSELNLSSLELGDSALYFCASSVGVTGGETQYFGPGTRLLVL.